These 20 T cell receptor beta chains share one sample of origin, sequenced in a study of metastatic and nonmetastatic thyroid tumors. MiXCR reprocessed the PCR reads for TCRdb. The data show about 3,400 clones, over 30% seen once. The entire patient cohort was treatment-naive prior to thyroid surgery. Sequencing input: adjacent normal tissue. These receptors originate from a male donor with papillary thyroid cancer or a benign thyroid nodule (not recorded which). Some clones in this sample may be carry-over from other donors' samples.

This chain uses TRBV6-2 or TRBV6-3 with TRBJ2-3, with TRBD1 matching 7 bases. CDR3 size: 17 residues. With V trimmed by 6 bases and J by 5 bases, 17 bases remained unmatched. CDR1 and CDR2 from the germline V gene are MNHEY and SVGEGT. The DNA for the CDR3 is TGTGCCAGCAGCTTGGCATCCGTTAGGGGGCGCAAAGATACGCAGTATTTT. This gives the protein CASSLASVRGRKDTQYF.

In its sample, this clone ranks as medium-sized. The chain links TRBV7-9 to TRBJ1-1, with D maybe TRBD1 (5 bases). Trimming left V 7 bases short and J 2 bases short, with 11 bases between. From germline, CDR1 is SEHNR and CDR2 FQNEAQ (reference sequence). The CDR3 totals 13 residues. Written as DNA, the CDR3 is TGTGCCAGCACGGGGGGGGTCAACACTGAAGCTTTCTTT. The encoded protein is CASTGGVNTEAFF.

The V gene is TRBV5-1, the J gene TRBJ2-7, with 14 bases identical to TRBD2. The CDR3 length is 17 residues. Losses at the gene ends were 5 bases for V and 4 bases for J; bases not matched to a gene: 11. The V gene's germline CDR1 is SGHRS and CDR2 YFSETQ. The CDR3 protein is CASRGGTSGSLGYEQYF. In DNA form, the CDR3 reads TGCGCCAGCAGGGGAGGGACTAGCGGGAGTCTGGGGTACGAGCAGTACTTC.

This clone is medium-sized (0.01 to 0.1%) within its sample. The chain has TRBV5-1 and TRBJ1-1, with 7 bases matching TRBD1. The CDR3 is made up of 15 amino acids. The V and J ends lost 6 bases and 1 base, in that order; junction bases with no gene match: 9. Germline loops: CDR1 SGHRS, CDR2 YFSETQ. CDR3 sequence: CASKVSGQENTEAFF. The CDR3 nucleotides read TGCGCCAGCAAAGTCTCCGGACAGGAGAACACTGAAGCTTTCTTT.

V and J are TRBV18 and TRBJ1-3; tentatively, D is TRBD1 (5 bases). The ends were cut back, 5 bases at V and 4 bases at J, with 15 bases in the middle. Looked up from germline, CDR1 is KGHSH and CDR2 is LQKENI. This CDR3 comprises 15 residues. Here the CDR3 DNA reads TGTGCCAGCTCAGCGGGGACGGCCCAGGGAAACACCATATATTTT. Its translation is CASSAGTAQGNTIYF.

The chain combines TRBV20-1 with TRBJ1-1; D gene ambiguous. CDR1 DFQATT and CDR2 SNEGSKA come from the germline V gene (reference sequence). Trimming cost V 0 bases and J 5 bases, with 7 bases left between them. This CDR3 contains 12 residues. The CDR3 sequence is CSARDAWTEAFF. CDR3 sequence (DNA): TGCAGTGCTAGAGATGCTTGGACTGAAGCTTTCTTT.

This clone was detected only once. The rearrangement joins TRBV7-6 to TRBJ2-7; tentative D call: TRBD2 (6 bases). The CDR3 is 15 residues long. Looked up from germline, CDR1 is SGHVS and CDR2 is FNYEAQ. Deletions cut 1 base from V and 7 bases from J, with 17 bases between. The CDR3: CASSLVSGQDYEQYF. CDR3 DNA sequence: TGTGCCAGCAGCTTAGTTTCGGGTCAGGACTATGAGCAGTACTTC.

This clone has just a few counts. Here the CDR3 DNA reads TGTGCCATCAGTGAGCTCGTGGCTAAAGAGACCCAGTACTTC. It yields the protein CAISELVAKETQYF. This chain joins TRBV10-3 and TRBJ2-5, with D unclear. The CDR3 runs to 14 residues. Trimming shortened V by 2 bases and J by 3 bases, and 10 bases separated the two germline ends. In germline, CDR1 is ENHRY, CDR2 SYGVKD.

This clone was counted between two and nine times. A read error may be the cause here, since a much bigger clone is one base away. This rearrangement joins TRBV2 to TRBJ2-7; no reliable D call. The V end was cut by 3 bases, the J end by 6 bases, with 18 bases between. This CDR3 has 15 residues. The germline V gene has CDR1 SNHLY and CDR2 FYNNEI. The CDR3 here is CASSDGRVLPVEQYF. As DNA, the CDR3 is TGTGCCAGCAGTGACGGAAGGGTCCTCCCGGTCGAGCAGTACTTC.

The chain is built from TRBV9 and TRBJ1-2, with D unclear. The germline V gene has CDR1 SGDLS and CDR2 YYNGEE. V was trimmed by 4 bases and J by 4 bases, leaving 11 bases between them. The length of the CDR3 is 13 residues. The CDR3 sequence: CASSPADGYGYTF. The CDR3 nucleotides are TGTGCCAGCAGCCCTGCGGACGGCTATGGCTACACCTTC.

V is TRBV2 and J is TRBJ1-4, with 7 bases identical to TRBD1. The junction had 7 bases not matched to a gene; V was cut back by 6 bases and J by 6 bases. This CDR3 is built from 14 residues. The germline CDR1 and CDR2 sequences are SNHLY and FYNNEI. The CDR3 protein is CASREQGRDEKLFF. The DNA for the CDR3 is TGTGCCAGCAGGGAACAGGGGAGGGATGAAAAACTGTTTTTT.

This chain joins TRBV6-2 or TRBV6-3 and TRBJ2-7, with 7 nucleotides matching TRBD1. This CDR3 region has 13 residues. With 5 bases clipped from V and 6 bases from J, the junction kept 7 bases outside the gene matches. The V gene's germline CDR1 is MNHEY and CDR2 SVGEGT. The CDR3 DNA is TGTGCCAGCAGTCTACTCCAGGGGGTCGAGCAGTACGTC. It yields the protein CASSLLQGVEQYV.

This clone occurred a few times. The chain carries TRBV28 and TRBJ2-2; the D is unclear. Germline CDR1 is MDHEN and CDR2 is SYDVKM. The CDR3 is 17 amino acids. V was pared by 6 bases and J by 2 bases, with 19 bases between. CDR3 in DNA: TGTGCCAGCAGATCAACCCCTAGGCAGAGTAACACCGGGGAGCTGTTTTTT. It yields the protein CASRSTPRQSNTGELFF.

This clone was picked up a small number of times. Here the CDR3 reads CASSSTHRQGDEQFF. CDR3 in DNA: TGTGCCAGCAGTTCCACCCACCGTCAGGGTGATGAGCAGTTCTTC. The rearrangement uses TRBV27 and TRBJ2-1; possible D gene TRBD1, 5 bases. The CDR3 has 15 residues. V lost 4 bases and J 8 bases, leaving 18 bases between the germline ends. Germline lookup yields CDR1 MNHEY and CDR2 SMNVEV (reference sequence).

As to this clone: An end of the junction differs from the germline gene, which may be a read error. This chain uses TRBV7-6 with TRBJ2-7; tentatively, D is TRBD1 (5 bases). Germline-derived CDR1 and CDR2 are SGHVS and FNYEAQ. CDR3 length: 12 residues. The CDR3, as DNA: TGCGCCAGCAGCCCTACAGGTGGCGAGCATTACTTC. It encodes CASSPTGGEHYF.

The chain has TRBV5-1 and TRBJ2-1; D remains unclear. Germline loops: CDR1 SGHRS, CDR2 YFSETQ. This CDR3 spans 12 amino acids. The ends were cut back, 4 bases at V and 6 bases at J, with 8 bases in the middle. The CDR3 coding sequence is TGCGCCAGCAGCCGAGAAGGCAATGAGCAGTTCTTC. This codes for CASSREGNEQFF.

The sample holds a few counts of this clone. The chain recombines TRBV2 with TRBJ2-7; D uncertain. Between the trimmed V and J ends, which lost 3 bases and 6 bases, there was a span of 12 bases. Looked up from germline, CDR1 is SNHLY and CDR2 is FYNNEI. The CDR3 has 13 amino acids. The CDR3 sequence is CASSDGALVEQYF. For the CDR3, the DNA is TGTGCCAGCAGTGACGGTGCGCTTGTCGAGCAGTACTTC.

This chain uses TRBV6-2 or TRBV6-3 with TRBJ2-2; D is ambiguous. Between the trimmed V and J ends, which lost 4 bases and 7 bases, there was a span of 1 base. CDR1 is MNHEY and CDR2 is SVGEGT in the germline V gene. The CDR3 has 10 residues. Written as DNA, the CDR3 is TGTGCCAGCAGTTTCGGGGAGCTGTTTTTT. Translation gives CASSFGELFF.

J is TRBJ2-7 and V is TRBV4-2, with TRBD2 matching 9 bases. The CDR3 has 15 amino acids. After removal of 2 bases from V and 3 bases from J, the junction contained 5 bases not matched to a gene. Germline lookup yields CDR1 LGHNA and CDR2 YNFKEQ. The CDR3 DNA reads as TGTGCCAGCAGCCAAACTAGCGGGCAAGTCTACGAGCAGTACTTC. Translated: CASSQTSGQVYEQYF.

This clone has just a few counts. The rearrangement uses TRBV28 and TRBJ1-6; perhaps TRBD1 as D (6 bases). Germline lookup yields CDR1 MDHEN and CDR2 SYDVKM. This CDR3 is built from 12 residues. The V end was cut by 4 bases, the J end by 9 bases, with 7 bases between. This chain's CDR3 is CASSSRGSPLHF. CDR3 DNA sequence: TGTGCCAGCAGTTCCAGGGGTTCACCCCTCCACTTT.